The sequence of this TCR beta chain was determined in a study of OX40 agonist ivuxolimab in advanced cancers. Study overall: Patients took ivuxolimab, an agonistic anti-OX40 (CD134) antibody.

Study results and caveats: Expanded clones were, on average, more numerous in CD8+ T cells than in CD4+. Low clonal expansion, among the lowest seen, marked partial responders at 0.1-3.0 mg/kg.

V was clipped by 0 bases and J by 4 bases, with 14 bases between them. The CDR3 length is 16 residues. Germline V gene sequence: CDR1 SGDLS, CDR2 YYNGEE. Worth noting for this clone: The antigen remains undetermined.

Assay used: immunoSEQ multiplex PCR; TCRdb lists only in-frame clones, some missing. This table has under 95,000 clones, 85% to 95% appearing once. The sample consisted of CD4+ or CD8+ T cells sorted from blood, taken in a trial of the OX40 agonist ivuxolimab. The J gene is TRBJ2-1, the V gene TRBV9; TRBD2 is a possible D gene (5 bases). This TCR derives from an adult with an advanced solid tumor such as melanoma, head and neck, liver or kidney cancer. The CDR3 region is CASSVASPLSYNEQFF. CDR3 coding DNA: TGTGCCAGCAGCGTAGCTAGCCCCTTAAGTTACAATGAGCAGTTCTTC.